The entry below describes one T cell receptor (beta chain). The data were obtained in a study of blood T cell repertoires in COVID-19. Those enrolled, adults aged about 18 to 89 years, came from 20 to 25 US areas. Authors' methods: Reference gene primer amplification gave estimated nucleated cell counts. The protocol was immunoSEQ multiplex PCR, while the TCRdb copy is restricted to in-frame clones and leaves out a portion. V, J and clone size reflect that table, while D and trimming were determined from the DNA. The data contain 250,000 to 300,000 clones, around 90% of them singletons. The clonotype originates from a woman between 35 and 50 years old with acute COVID-19. What was sequenced was PBMCs or T cells enriched from blood (not recorded which).

The CDR3, as DNA: TGTGCCAGCATGCTAGCAGGCGGGCAGTACTTC. It encodes CASMLAGGQYF. The rearrangement uses TRBV2 and TRBJ2-7; D perhaps matches TRBD2 (5 bases). V gave up 7 bases and J gave up 9 bases, with 13 bases separating them. The length of the CDR3 is 11 residues. Germline CDR1 reads SNHLY; CDR2 reads FYNNEI.